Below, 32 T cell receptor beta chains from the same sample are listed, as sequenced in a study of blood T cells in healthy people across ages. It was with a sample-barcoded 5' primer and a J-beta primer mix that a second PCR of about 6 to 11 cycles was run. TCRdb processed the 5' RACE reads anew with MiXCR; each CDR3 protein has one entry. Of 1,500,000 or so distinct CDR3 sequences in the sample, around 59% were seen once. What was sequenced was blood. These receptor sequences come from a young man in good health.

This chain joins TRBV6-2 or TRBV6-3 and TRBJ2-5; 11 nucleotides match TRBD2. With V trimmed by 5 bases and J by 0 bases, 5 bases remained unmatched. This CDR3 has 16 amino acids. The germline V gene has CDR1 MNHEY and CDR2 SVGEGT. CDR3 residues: CASSLPSGGYQETQYF. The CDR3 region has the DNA TGTGCCAGCAGTCTTCCTAGCGGGGGGTACCAAGAGACCCAGTACTTC.

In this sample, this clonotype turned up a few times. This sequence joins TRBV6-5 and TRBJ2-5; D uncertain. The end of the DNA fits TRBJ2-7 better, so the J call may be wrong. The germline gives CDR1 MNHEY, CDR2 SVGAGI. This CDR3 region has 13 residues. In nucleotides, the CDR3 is TGTGCCAGCAGAGTCGGTAGATCTTCCGAGCAGTACTTC. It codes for CASRVGRSSEQYF.

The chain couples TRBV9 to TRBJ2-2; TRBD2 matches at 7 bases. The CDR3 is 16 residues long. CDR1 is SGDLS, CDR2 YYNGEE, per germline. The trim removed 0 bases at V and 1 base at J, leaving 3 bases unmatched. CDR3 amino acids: CASSVVTGGNTGELFF. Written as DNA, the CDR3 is TGTGCCAGCAGCGTAGTCACGGGAGGGAACACCGGGGAGCTGTTTTTT.

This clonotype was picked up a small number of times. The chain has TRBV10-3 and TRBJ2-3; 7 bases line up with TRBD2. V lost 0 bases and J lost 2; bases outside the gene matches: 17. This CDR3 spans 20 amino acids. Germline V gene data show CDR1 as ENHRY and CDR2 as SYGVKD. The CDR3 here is CAISESIVAGETPYTDTQYF. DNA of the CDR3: TGTGCCATCAGTGAGTCGATCGTTGCGGGAGAGACCCCTTACACAGATACGCAGTATTTT.

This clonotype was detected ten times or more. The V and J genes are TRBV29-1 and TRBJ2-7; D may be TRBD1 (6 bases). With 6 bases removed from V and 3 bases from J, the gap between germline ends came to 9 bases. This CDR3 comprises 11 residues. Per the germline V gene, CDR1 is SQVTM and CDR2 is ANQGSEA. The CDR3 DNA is TGCAGCGTCCTAGGGGGCTACGAGCAGTACTTC. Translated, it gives CSVLGGYEQYF.

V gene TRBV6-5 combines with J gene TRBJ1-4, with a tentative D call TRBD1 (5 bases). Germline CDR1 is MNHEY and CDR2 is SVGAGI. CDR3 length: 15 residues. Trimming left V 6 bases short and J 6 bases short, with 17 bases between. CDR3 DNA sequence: TGTGCCAGCAGCCAAGGTGTCGGGGGAGATGAAAAACTGTTTTTT. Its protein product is CASSQGVGGDEKLFF.

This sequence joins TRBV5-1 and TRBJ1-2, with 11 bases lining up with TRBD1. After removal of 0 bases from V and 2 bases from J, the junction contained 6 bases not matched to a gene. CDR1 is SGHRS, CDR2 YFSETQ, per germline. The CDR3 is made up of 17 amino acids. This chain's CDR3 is CASSLGSGTGGNYGYTF. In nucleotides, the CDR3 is TGCGCCAGCAGCTTGGGATCTGGGACAGGGGGGAACTATGGCTACACCTTC.

The CDR3 DNA reads TGTGCCAGCACCGCACGGACAGGGGATACGCAGTATTTT. Its protein product is CASTARTGDTQYF. This sequence joins TRBV12-3 or TRBV12-4 and TRBJ2-3; 8 nucleotides agree with TRBD1. The V and J ends lost 7 bases and 6 bases, in that order; junction bases with no gene match: 6. There are 13 residues in the CDR3.

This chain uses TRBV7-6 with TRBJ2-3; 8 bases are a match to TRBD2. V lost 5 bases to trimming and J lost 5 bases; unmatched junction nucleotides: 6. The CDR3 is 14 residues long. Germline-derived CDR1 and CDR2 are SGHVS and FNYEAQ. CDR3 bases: TGTGCCAGCAGCATAAGCGGGGGACTAGATACGCAGTATTTT. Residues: CASSISGGLDTQYF.

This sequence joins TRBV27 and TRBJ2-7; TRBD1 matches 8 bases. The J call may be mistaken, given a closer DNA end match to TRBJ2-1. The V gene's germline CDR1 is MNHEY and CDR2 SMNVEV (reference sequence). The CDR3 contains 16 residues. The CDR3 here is CASSSHVGTGVNEQFF. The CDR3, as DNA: TGTGCCAGCAGCTCCCACGTAGGGACAGGAGTAAATGAGCAGTTCTTC.

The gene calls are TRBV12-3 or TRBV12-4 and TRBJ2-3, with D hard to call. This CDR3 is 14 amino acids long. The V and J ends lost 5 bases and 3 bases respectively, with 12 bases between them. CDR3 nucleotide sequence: TGTGCCAGCAGTGTACGGCTCCCGACAGATACGCAGTATTTT. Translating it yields CASSVRLPTDTQYF.

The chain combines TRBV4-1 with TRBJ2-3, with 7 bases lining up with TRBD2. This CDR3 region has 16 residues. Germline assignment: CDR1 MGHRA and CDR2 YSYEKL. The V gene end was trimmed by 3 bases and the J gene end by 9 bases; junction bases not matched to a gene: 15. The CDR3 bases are TGCGCCAGCAGCCATCCAGGACTAGTTAAGGGGTCCACGCAGTATTTT. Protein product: CASSHPGLVKGSTQYF.

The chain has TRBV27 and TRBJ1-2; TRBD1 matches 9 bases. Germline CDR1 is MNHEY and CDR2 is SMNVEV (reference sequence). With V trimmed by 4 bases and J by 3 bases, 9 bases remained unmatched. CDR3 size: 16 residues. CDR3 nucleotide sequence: TGTGCCAGCAGTTCTCTAGGGGACAGGGTGGACTATGGCTACACCTTC. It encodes CASSSLGDRVDYGYTF.

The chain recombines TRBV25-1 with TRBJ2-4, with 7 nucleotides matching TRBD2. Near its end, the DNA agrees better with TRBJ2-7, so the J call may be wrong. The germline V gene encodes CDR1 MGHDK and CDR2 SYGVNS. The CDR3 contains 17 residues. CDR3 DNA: TGTGCCAGCAGTGGGCCTAACGGGCGGGAGACAGCCTACGAGCAGTACTTC. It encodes CASSGPNGRETAYEQYF.

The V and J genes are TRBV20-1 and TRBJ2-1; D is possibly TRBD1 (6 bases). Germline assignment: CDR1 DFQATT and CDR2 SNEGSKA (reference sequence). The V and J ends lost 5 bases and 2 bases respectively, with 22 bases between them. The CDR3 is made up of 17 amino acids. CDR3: CSAPPRRDIITYNEQFF. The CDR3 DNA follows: TGCAGTGCTCCGCCGCGACGGGACATAATAACCTACAATGAGCAGTTCTTC.

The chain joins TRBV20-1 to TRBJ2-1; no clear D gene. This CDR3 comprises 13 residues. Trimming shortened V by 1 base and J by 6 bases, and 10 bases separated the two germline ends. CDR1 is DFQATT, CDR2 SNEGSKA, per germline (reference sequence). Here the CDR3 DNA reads TGCAGTGCTAGAGTGGTCCTAGTCAATGAGCAGTTCTTC. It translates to CSARVVLVNEQFF.

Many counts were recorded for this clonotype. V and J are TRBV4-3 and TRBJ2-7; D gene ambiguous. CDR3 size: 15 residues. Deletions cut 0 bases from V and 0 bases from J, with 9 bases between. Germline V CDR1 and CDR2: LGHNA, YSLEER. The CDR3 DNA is TGCGCCAGCAGCCAAGAATTAGGCGGCTCCTACGAGCAGTACTTC. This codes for CASSQELGGSYEQYF.

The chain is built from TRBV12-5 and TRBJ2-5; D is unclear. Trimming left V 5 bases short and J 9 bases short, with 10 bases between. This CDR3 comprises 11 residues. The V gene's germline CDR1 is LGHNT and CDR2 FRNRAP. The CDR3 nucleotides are TGTGCTAGTGGTAACCGTGGGGCCCAGTACTTC. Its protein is CASGNRGAQYF.

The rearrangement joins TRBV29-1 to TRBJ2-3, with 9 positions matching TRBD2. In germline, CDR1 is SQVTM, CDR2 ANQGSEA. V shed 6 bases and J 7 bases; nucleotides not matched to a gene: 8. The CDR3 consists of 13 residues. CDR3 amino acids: CSVGGGASNTQYF. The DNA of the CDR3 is TGCAGCGTCGGCGGGGGGGCCTCGAATACGCAGTATTTT.

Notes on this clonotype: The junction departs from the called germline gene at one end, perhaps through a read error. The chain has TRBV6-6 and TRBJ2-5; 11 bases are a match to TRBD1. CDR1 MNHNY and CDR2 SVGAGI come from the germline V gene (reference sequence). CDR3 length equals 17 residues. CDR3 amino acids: CASRGQGAYRMKEAQYF. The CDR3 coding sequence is TGTGCCAGCCGCGGACAGGGGGCTTATCGGATGAAAGAGGCCCAGTACTTC.

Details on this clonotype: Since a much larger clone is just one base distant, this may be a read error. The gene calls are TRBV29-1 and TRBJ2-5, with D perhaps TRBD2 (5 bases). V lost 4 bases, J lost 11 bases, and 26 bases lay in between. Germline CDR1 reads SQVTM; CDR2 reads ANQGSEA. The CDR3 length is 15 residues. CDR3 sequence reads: CSVVLSPGDYNEQYF. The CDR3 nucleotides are TGCAGCGTTGTACTTTCGCCAGGAGACTACAATGAGCAGTACTTC.

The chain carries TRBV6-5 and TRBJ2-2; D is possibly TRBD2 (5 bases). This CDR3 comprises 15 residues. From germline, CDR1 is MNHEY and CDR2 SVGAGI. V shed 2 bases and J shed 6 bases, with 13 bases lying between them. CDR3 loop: CASSYIFSGSGELFF. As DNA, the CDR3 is TGTGCCAGCAGTTACATATTTTCGGGGTCCGGGGAGCTGTTTTTT.

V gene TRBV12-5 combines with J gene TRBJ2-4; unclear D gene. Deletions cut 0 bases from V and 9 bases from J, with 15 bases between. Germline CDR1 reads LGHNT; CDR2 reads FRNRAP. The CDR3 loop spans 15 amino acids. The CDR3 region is CASGLVRDSRTIQYF. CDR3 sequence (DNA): TGTGCTAGTGGTTTGGTTCGAGATAGTAGAACCATTCAGTACTTC.

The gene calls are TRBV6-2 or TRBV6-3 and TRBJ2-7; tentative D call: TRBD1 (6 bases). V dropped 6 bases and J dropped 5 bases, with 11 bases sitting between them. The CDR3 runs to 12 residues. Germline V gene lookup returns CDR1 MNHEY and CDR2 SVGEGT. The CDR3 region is CASRPTGNEQYF. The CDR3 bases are TGTGCCAGCAGGCCAACAGGGAACGAGCAGTACTTC.

CDR3 sequence: CASSQHLGQGDGYTF. CDR3 DNA sequence: TGCGCCAGCAGCCAACACCTGGGACAGGGAGATGGCTACACCTTC. V usage is TRBV4-1 and J usage is TRBJ1-2; 9 positions match TRBD1. Germline V gene data show CDR1 as MGHRA and CDR2 as YSYEKL. The CDR3 consists of 15 residues. Losses at the gene ends were 2 bases for V and 6 bases for J; bases not matched to a gene: 7.

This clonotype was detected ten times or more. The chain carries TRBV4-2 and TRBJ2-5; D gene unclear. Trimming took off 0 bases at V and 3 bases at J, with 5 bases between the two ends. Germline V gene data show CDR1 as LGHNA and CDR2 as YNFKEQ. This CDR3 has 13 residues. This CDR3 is CASSQETEETQYF. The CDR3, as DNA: TGTGCCAGCAGCCAAGAAACCGAAGAGACCCAGTACTTC.

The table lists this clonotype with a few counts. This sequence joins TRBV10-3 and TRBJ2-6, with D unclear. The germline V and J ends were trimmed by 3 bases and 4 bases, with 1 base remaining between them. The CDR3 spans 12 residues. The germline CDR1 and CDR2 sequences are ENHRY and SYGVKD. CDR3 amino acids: CAISDGANVLTF. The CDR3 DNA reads TGTGCCATCAGTGACGGGGCCAACGTCCTGACTTTC.

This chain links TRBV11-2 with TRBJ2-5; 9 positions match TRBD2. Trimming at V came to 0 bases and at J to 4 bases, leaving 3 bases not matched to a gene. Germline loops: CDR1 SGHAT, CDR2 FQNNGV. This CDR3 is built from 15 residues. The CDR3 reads CASSLEASGAETQYF. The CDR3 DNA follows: TGTGCCAGCAGCTTAGAGGCTAGCGGGGCAGAGACCCAGTACTTC.

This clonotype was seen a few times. CDR3 coding DNA: TGTGCCAGCAAGGGAAGGGGTTTGACAGATACGCAGTATTTT. This codes for CASKGRGLTDTQYF. The chain uses TRBV25-1 and TRBJ2-3, with D possibly TRBD1 on 5 matching bases. The CDR3 has 14 residues. Between the trimmed V and J ends, which lost 7 bases and 3 bases, there was a span of 14 bases. Germline CDR1 reads MGHDK; CDR2 reads SYGVNS.

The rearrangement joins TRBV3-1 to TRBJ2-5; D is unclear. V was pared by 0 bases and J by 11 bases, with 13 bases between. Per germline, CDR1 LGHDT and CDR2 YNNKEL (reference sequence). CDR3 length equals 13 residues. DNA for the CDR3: TGTGCCAGCAGCCAAGATACCGCTTACGCGCAGTACTTC. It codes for CASSQDTAYAQYF.

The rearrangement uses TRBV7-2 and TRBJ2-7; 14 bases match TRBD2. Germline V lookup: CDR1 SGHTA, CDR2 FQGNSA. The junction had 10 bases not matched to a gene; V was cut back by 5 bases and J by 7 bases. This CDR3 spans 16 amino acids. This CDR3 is CASSPRTSGGSLEQYF. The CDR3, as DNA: TGTGCCAGCAGCCCCCGGACTAGCGGGGGGAGCCTAGAGCAGTACTTC.

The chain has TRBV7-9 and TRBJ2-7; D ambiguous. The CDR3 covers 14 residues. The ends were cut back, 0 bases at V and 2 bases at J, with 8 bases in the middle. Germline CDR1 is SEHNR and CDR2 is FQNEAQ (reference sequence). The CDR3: CASSLAASTYEQYF. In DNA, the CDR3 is TGTGCCAGCAGCTTAGCGGCGTCAACCTACGAGCAGTACTTC. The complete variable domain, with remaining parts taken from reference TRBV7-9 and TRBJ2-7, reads DTGVSQNPRHKITKRGQNVTFRCDPISEHNRLYWYRQTLGQGPEFLTYFQNEAQLEKSRLLSDRFSAERPKGSFSTLEIQRTEQGDSAMYLCASSLAASTYEQYFGPGTRLTVT.